This T cell receptor (beta chain) derives from a study of graft-versus-host responses after intestinal transplantation. The data were produced by immunoSEQ multiplex PCR, yet TCRdb's version contains in-frame clones alone and is incomplete. The sample carries over 35,000 clones, about 89% recorded once. This clone was seen only once. The germline V gene has CDR1 LGHNA and CDR2 YSLEER. The V segment lost 1 base and the J segment 1 base; nucleotides outside the gene matches: 3. The CDR3 extends over 15 amino acids. Sequenced material: PBMCs, taken 300 to 320 days after intestinal transplant. The V and J genes are TRBV4-3 and TRBJ2-7; 8 positions match TRBD1. This clonotype originated in a human patient who received an intestinal transplant, so some T cells may come from the graft donor. CDR3 sequence: CASSQGRGQSYEQYF. As DNA, the CDR3 is TGCGCCAGCAGCCAAGGCAGGGGGCAGTCCTACGAGCAGTACTTC.